This T cell receptor beta chain derives from a study of T-cell memory formation after mild COVID-19. This clonotype was detected a few times. Its antigen is not identified. Germline CDR1 reads MNHEY; CDR2 reads SMNVEV (reference sequence). Losses at the gene ends were 8 bases for V and 5 bases for J; bases not matched to a gene: 9. This CDR3 comprises 14 residues. TCRdb analysed the 5' RACE reads with MiXCR anew, one entry per CDR3 protein. The sample holds approximately 480,000 distinct CDR3 sequences, 18% seen once. Study conclusions and caveats: Pre-infection memory contained some responding clones, which suggested that cross-reactive memory had joined. Clones contracting day 15 to 85 were balanced CD4/CD8; later expanders leaned CD4+. CD4+ contracting clones were found mainly in CM and EM, and CD8+ ones in EMRA.

The specimen sequenced was PBMCs or a T cell subset sorted from them (not recorded which). The rearrangement uses TRBV27 and TRBJ1-5; 7 positions match TRBD1. This TCR was sampled from an adult woman who had mild COVID-19 (a few samples of this study predate the infection). Cell type and time point are not known. CDR3 amino acids: CASGRQGDYQPQHF. CDR3 nucleotides: TGTGCCAGCGGTAGACAGGGAGACTATCAGCCCCAGCATTTT.